The 21 T cell receptor beta chains below come from one sample, sequenced in a study of T-cell reconstitution after alpha-beta-depleted transplantation in children (TCRdb year 2016). The protocol used for the library was PCR. The run used an Illumina HiSeq 2500. TCR libraries were prepared with molecular barcoding, using unique molecular identifiers to normalize TCRbeta repertoire quantification. TCRdb reworked the public reads: Q25 trimming with fastp, MiXCR clone assembly, productive beta chains retained. All rows with the same CDR3 protein become a single entry with the most common DNA and genes. The sample profile shows roughly 190,000 distinct CDR3 sequences; more than 14% of them were found once. Together, the top ten hold around 14% of the sample. The specimen comprised PBMCs from the stem cell graft donor, sampled from the stem cell graft. These receptors came from a human donor who donated a stem cell graft to a child with acute lymphoblastic leukemia.

This clonotype was found many times. This sequence joins TRBV12-3 or TRBV12-4 and TRBJ2-1; 8 bases line up with TRBD2. Trimming cost V 3 bases and J 2 bases; bases outside gene matches: 9. CDR3 length: 17 amino acids. CDR3 coding DNA: TGTGCCAGCAGTTTCTCTCTACTAGCGGAAACCTACAATGAGCAGTTCTTC. This translates into CASSFSLLAETYNEQFF.

This clonotype was counted a few times. J is TRBJ2-6 and V is TRBV3-1, with D tentatively TRBD2 (5 bases). V gave up 1 base and J gave up 0 bases, with 7 bases separating them. There are 16 residues in the CDR3. In germline, CDR1 is LGHDT, CDR2 YNNKEL (reference sequence). The CDR3 DNA is TGTGCCAGCAGCCAAGTAGGAGGCTCTGGGGCCAACGTCCTGACTTTC. Translating it yields CASSQVGGSGANVLTF.

The chain has TRBV10-3 and TRBJ2-1, with 7 bases fitting TRBD2. The CDR3 runs to 16 residues. J gave up 8 bases and V 4 bases, and 14 bases lay outside the gene matches. Germline lookup yields CDR1 ENHRY and CDR2 SYGVKD. CDR3 sequence (DNA): TGTGCCATCAGTGCCTATGTCGGCGGGAGTATGGATGAGCAGTTCTTC. Protein product: CAISAYVGGSMDEQFF.

There are many counts of this clonotype. The V gene is TRBV12-3 or TRBV12-4, the J gene TRBJ2-7; TRBD1 might be the D (6 bases). The CDR3 is made up of 14 amino acids. Trimming cost V 5 bases and J 7 bases, with 18 bases left between them. CDR3 amino acids: CASSPLDRLREQYF. CDR3 bases: TGTGCCAGCAGTCCCCTAGACAGGCTTCGAGAGCAGTACTTC.

This clonotype was recorded many times. The chain has TRBV6-5 and TRBJ2-1; maybe TRBD2 (6 bases). CDR3 length: 17 amino acids. Germline V gives CDR1 MNHEY, CDR2 SVGAGI. Trimming took off 2 bases at V and 1 base at J, with 15 bases between the two ends. DNA for the CDR3: TGTGCCAGCAGTTACCCACCCGGAGGAGGGTCCTACAATGAGCAGTTCTTC. This sequence encodes CASSYPPGGGSYNEQFF.

As for this clonotype: Given a much more abundant clone one base away, this may be a read error. The chain links TRBV10-3 to TRBJ2-1; 7 nucleotides agree with TRBD2. Germline CDR1 and CDR2: ENHRY and SYGVKD. The CDR3 is 15 amino acids. The CDR3 is CAISESRASGNDQFF. The DNA of the CDR3 is TGTGCCATCAGTGAGTCTAGGGCTAGCGGAAATGACCAGTTCTTC.

This clonotype was observed at least ten times. The genes are TRBV18 and TRBJ2-6; no clear D. V was shortened by 2 bases and J by 1 base, with 3 bases between the two germline ends. This CDR3 region has 14 residues. Germline lookup yields CDR1 KGHSH and CDR2 LQKENI. CDR3 bases: TGTGCCAGCTCACCAGGGTCTGGGGCCAACGTCCTGACTTTC. Translating gives CASSPGSGANVLTF.

As concerns this clonotype: Sequence at one end of the junction differs from germline and may be a read error. J is TRBJ1-1 and V is TRBV7-7; no clear D. This CDR3 is built from 13 residues. From germline, CDR1 is SSHAT and CDR2 FNYEAQ (reference sequence). CDR3 amino acids: CASSSSMNTEAFF. DNA for the CDR3: TGTGCTAGCAGCTCGAGTATGAACACTGAAGCTTTCTTT.

This clonotype has ten or more counts. The V gene is TRBV12-3 or TRBV12-4, the J gene TRBJ2-5; D call uncertain. The CDR3 spans 13 residues. V was shortened by 7 bases and J by 5 bases, with 14 bases between the two germline ends. CDR3 sequence reads: CASTAARIETQYF. DNA of the CDR3: TGTGCCAGCACCGCCGCCAGGATTGAGACCCAGTACTTC.

This clonotype was found many times. The chain carries TRBV5-1 and TRBJ2-1, with TRBD2 matching over 9 bases. The CDR3 is 16 amino acids. The germline V gene encodes CDR1 SGHRS and CDR2 YFSETQ. J was trimmed by 9 bases and V by 0 bases; bases with no gene match: 10. The CDR3 here is CASSLGSVLAGSEQFF. In DNA, the CDR3 is TGCGCCAGCAGCTTGGGCTCTGTACTAGCGGGCTCTGAGCAGTTCTTC.

The table lists this clonotype with a few counts. V usage is TRBV12-3 or TRBV12-4 and J usage is TRBJ2-1, with D possibly called TRBD1 or TRBD2 (5 bases each). V was cut by 7 bases and J by 6 bases, with 19 bases left in between. The CDR3 runs to 15 residues. CDR3 nucleotides: TGTGCCAGCACCCTCTGGGGGAGAGAAGGCAATGAGCAGTTCTTC. The encoded protein is CASTLWGREGNEQFF.

This clonotype came up many times. As DNA, the CDR3 is TGTGCCAGCACCGGGCAGGGGGACTCCTACAATGAGCAGTTCTTC. This codes for CASTGQGDSYNEQFF. The V gene is TRBV28, the J gene TRBJ2-1; the match to TRBD1 covers 7 bases. V lost 7 bases and J lost 0; bases outside the gene matches: 6. The CDR3 runs to 15 residues. Germline loops: CDR1 MDHEN, CDR2 SYDVKM.

This clonotype has more than one count but fewer than ten. The chain combines TRBV5-1 with TRBJ2-7, with TRBD1 matching over 10 bases. Germline trimming cut 5 bases from V and 4 bases from J; bases unmatched to any gene: 9. CDR1 is SGHRS, CDR2 YFSETQ, per germline. The CDR3 contains 15 residues. CDR3 nucleotide sequence: TGCGCCAGCAGGGTGATGACAGGGGGCCCTTACGAGCAGTACTTC. Its protein is CASRVMTGGPYEQYF. The full variable domain, in which reference TRBV5-1 and TRBJ2-7 provide the parts outside the CDR3, is KAGVTQTPRYLIKTRGQQVTLSCSPISGHRSVSWYQQTPGQGLQFLFEYFSETQRNKGNFPGRFSGRQFSNSRSEMNVSTLELGDSALYLCASRVMTGGPYEQYFGPGTRLTVT.

This clonotype was seen at least ten times. At one end the junction does not follow the germline gene, possibly because of a read error. The gene calls are TRBV12-3 or TRBV12-4 and TRBJ1-1; D may be TRBD1 (5 bases). The CDR3 loop spans 14 amino acids. CDR3: CASSVASGTTEAFF. The CDR3 DNA follows: TGTGCCAGCAGTGTAGCCTCCGGGACCACTGAAGCTTTCTTT.

Ten or more counts support this clonotype. V gene TRBV5-1 combines with J gene TRBJ2-1; 9 positions agree with TRBD2. In germline, CDR1 is SGHRS, CDR2 YFSETQ. The V gene end was trimmed by 0 bases and the J gene end by 5 bases; junction bases not matched to a gene: 6. This CDR3 region has 16 residues. CDR3 DNA: TGCGCCAGCAGCTTGGGGCTTAGCGGGAGAAACAATGAGCAGTTCTTC. Amino acids: CASSLGLSGRNNEQFF.

Ten or more counts support this clonotype. The chain joins TRBV10-3 to TRBJ2-3; D gene uncertain. The CDR3 contains 15 residues. Germline V CDR1 and CDR2: ENHRY, SYGVKD. Trimming took 5 bases from V and 2 from J, leaving 14 bases between them. The CDR3 is CAISWVAEFTDTQYF. CDR3 in DNA: TGTGCCATCAGTTGGGTAGCTGAATTCACAGATACGCAGTATTTT.

This clonotype was counted at least ten times. The chain carries TRBV7-9 and TRBJ2-3; 12 positions agree with TRBD2. Trimming removed 1 base from V and 1 base from J; junction bases left unmatched: 0. This CDR3 is 16 amino acids long. Per germline, CDR1 SEHNR and CDR2 FQNEAQ (reference sequence). As DNA, the CDR3 is TGTGCCAGCAGCTTAGGACTAGCGGGAGGCACAGATACGCAGTATTTT. Residues: CASSLGLAGGTDTQYF.

This clonotype was recorded many times. The chain is built from TRBV20-1 and TRBJ2-7, with a weak D call TRBD2 (6 bases). The length of the CDR3 is 13 residues. The germline V gene has CDR1 DFQATT and CDR2 SNEGSKA (reference sequence). This CDR3 reads CSLTGESSYEQYF. DNA for the CDR3: TGCAGCCTTACGGGAGAATCCTCCTACGAGCAGTACTTC.

This clonotype was observed at least ten times. V usage is TRBV12-3 or TRBV12-4 and J usage is TRBJ2-1, with 12 bases lining up with TRBD2. The CDR3 runs to 16 residues. J gave up 2 bases and V 5 bases, and 4 bases lay outside the gene matches. CDR3 in DNA: TGTGCCAGCAGTGCCTCTAGCGGGAGGGCCTACAATGAGCAGTTCTTC. It encodes CASSASSGRAYNEQFF.

There are many counts of this clonotype. The V call is TRBV5-1, the J call TRBJ2-7, with 7 bases lining up with TRBD1. Per the germline V gene, CDR1 is SGHRS and CDR2 is YFSETQ. The CDR3 has 14 residues. V shed 4 bases, J shed 0 bases, and the junction held 4 bases outside the gene matches. CDR3 sequence (DNA): TGCGCCAGCAGCGGACAGGAGAGCTCCTACGAGCAGTACTTC. Translation gives CASSGQESSYEQYF.

Ten or more counts support this clonotype. The V gene is TRBV10-3, the J gene TRBJ1-1; D is possibly TRBD1 (5 bases). Germline V gene sequence: CDR1 ENHRY, CDR2 SYGVKD. The CDR3 is 15 amino acids. V was shortened by 4 bases and J by 4 bases, with 16 bases between the two germline ends. This CDR3 reads CAISANGGVGTEAFF. The CDR3 DNA reads as TGTGCCATCAGTGCAAATGGGGGGGTAGGCACTGAAGCTTTCTTT.